This T cell receptor (beta chain) originates from a study of graft-versus-host responses after intestinal transplantation. As for the study in general: Each recipient received a multivisceral, liver-intestinal, or isolated intestinal graft. The recipients all started with anti-thymocyte globulin induction and then took tacrolimus and steroids for about three years.

In the case of this clone: Its target is not known.

Using immunoSEQ multiplex PCR, the repertoire was profiled, and TCRdb retains in-frame clones only, with some absent. Among about 81,000 clones listed, about 91% were seen once. General study results and limits: The authors found GvH clones in recipient marrow, some appearing first in ileum or blood.

The CDR3 is 14 amino acids. Germline CDR1 is GTSNPN and CDR2 is SVGIG (reference sequence). V lost 5 bases to trimming and J lost 5 bases; unmatched junction nucleotides: 9. The chain uses TRBV30 and TRBJ1-2, with 9 positions matching TRBD1. Sequenced material: unstimulated CD4+ T cells sorted from spleen or lymph node cells, taken before transplant. This TCR was recovered from a human donor who was the organ donor for an intestinal transplant. The CDR3 loop is CAWGGDRVRYGYTF. The CDR3 bases are TGTGCCTGGGGGGGGGACAGGGTGAGGTATGGCTACACCTTC.